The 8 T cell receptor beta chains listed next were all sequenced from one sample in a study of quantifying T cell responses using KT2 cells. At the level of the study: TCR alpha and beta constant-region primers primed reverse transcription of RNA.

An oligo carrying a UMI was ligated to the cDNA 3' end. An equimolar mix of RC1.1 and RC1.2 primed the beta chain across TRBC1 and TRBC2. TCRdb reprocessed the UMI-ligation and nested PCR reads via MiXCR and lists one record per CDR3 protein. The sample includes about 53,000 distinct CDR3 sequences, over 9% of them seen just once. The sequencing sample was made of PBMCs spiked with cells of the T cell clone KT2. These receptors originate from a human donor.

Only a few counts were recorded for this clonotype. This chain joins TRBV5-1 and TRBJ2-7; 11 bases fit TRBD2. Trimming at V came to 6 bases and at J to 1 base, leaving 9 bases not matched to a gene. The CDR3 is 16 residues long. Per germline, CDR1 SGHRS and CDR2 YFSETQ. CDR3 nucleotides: TGCGCCAGCAACCTTGTCCTAGCGGGGGGATCCTACGAGCAGTACTTC. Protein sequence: CASNLVLAGGSYEQYF.

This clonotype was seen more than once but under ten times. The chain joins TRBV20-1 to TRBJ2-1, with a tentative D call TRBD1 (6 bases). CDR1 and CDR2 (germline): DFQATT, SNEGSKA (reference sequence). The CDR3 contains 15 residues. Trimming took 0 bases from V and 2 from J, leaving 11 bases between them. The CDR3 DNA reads TGCAGTGCTAGAGATCGAGGGGGAACCTACAATGAGCAGTTCTTC. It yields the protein CSARDRGGTYNEQFF.

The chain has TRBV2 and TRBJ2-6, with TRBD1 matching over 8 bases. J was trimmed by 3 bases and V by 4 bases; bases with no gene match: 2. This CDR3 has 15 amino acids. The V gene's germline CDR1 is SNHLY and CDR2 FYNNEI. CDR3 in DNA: TGTGCCAGCAGTGCCGGGACAGGTGGGGCCAACGTCCTGACTTTC. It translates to CASSAGTGGANVLTF.

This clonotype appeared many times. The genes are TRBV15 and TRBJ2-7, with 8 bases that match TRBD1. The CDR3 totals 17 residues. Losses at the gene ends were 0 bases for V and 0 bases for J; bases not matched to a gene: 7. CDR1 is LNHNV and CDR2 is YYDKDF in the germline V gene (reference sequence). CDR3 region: CATSRDRQGIDSYEQYF. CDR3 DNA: TGTGCCACCAGCAGAGATCGACAGGGGATAGACTCCTACGAGCAGTACTTC.

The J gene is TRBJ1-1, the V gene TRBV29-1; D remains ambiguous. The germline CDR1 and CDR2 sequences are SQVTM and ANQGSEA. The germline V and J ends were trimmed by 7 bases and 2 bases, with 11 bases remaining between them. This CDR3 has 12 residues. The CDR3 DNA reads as TGCAGCGCCAAGGGCCGTAACACTGAAGCTTTCTTT. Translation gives CSAKGRNTEAFF.

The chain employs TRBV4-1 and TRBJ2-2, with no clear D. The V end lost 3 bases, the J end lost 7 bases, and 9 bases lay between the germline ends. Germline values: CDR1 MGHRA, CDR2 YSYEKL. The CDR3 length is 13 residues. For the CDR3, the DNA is TGCGCCAGCAGCCACCCCGGAATCGGGGAGCTGTTTTTT. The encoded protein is CASSHPGIGELFF.

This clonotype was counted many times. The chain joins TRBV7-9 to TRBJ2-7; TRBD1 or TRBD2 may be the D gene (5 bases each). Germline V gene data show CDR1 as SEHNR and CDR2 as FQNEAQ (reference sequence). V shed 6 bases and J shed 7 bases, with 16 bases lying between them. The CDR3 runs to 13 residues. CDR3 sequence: CASRGTAVGEQYF. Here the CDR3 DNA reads TGTGCCAGCAGAGGGACCGCGGTTGGGGAGCAGTACTTC.

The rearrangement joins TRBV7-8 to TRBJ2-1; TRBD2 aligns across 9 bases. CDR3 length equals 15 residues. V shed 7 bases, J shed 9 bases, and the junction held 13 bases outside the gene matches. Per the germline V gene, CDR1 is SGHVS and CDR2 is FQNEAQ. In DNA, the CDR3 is TGTGCCAGCATTCCCGAGCGGGGGGAAGGCCTTGAGCAGTTCTTC. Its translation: CASIPERGEGLEQFF. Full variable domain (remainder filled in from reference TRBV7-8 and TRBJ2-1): GAGVSQSPRYKVAKRGQDVALRCDPISGHVSLFWYQQALGQGPEFLTYFQNEAQLDKSGLPSDRFFAERPEGSVSTLKIQRTQQEDSAVYLCASIPERGEGLEQFFGPGTRLTVL.